These 23 T cell receptor beta chains came from one sample sequenced in a study of shared clonotypes between healthy human individuals. Data came from immunoSEQ multiplex PCR; TCRdb stores just in-frame clones and leaves some out. Here the sample spans a few hundred thousand clones, 70% to 80% being singletons. Sequenced material: PBMCs. All receptors derive from a middle-aged woman in good health. Some clones in this sample may be carry-over from other donors' samples.

The chain employs TRBV2 and TRBJ2-1, with a weak D call TRBD1 (6 bases). The germline V gene has CDR1 SNHLY and CDR2 FYNNEI. Trimming stripped 8 bases from V and 14 bases from J, with 16 bases between. The CDR3 runs 11 residues. CDR3 coding DNA: TGTGCCAGCGGAACAGGGTTAAGGGAGTTCTTC. Encoded protein: CASGTGLREFF.

The rearrangement uses TRBV5-1 and TRBJ2-5; TRBD1 matches 9 bases. CDR3 size: 14 residues. With 5 bases clipped from V and 5 bases from J, the junction kept 7 bases outside the gene matches. Germline V CDR1 and CDR2: SGHRS, YFSETQ. In DNA, the CDR3 is TGCGCCAGCAGACCTGGGACAGGGAGGGAGACCCAGTACTTC. It specifies CASRPGTGRETQYF.

The gene calls are TRBV2 and TRBJ2-7; no clear D. Germline values: CDR1 SNHLY, CDR2 FYNNEI. The CDR3 consists of 14 residues. Deletions cut 6 bases from V and 0 bases from J, with 12 bases between. The CDR3 coding sequence is TGTGCCAGCAGGGATACCTCAAACTCCTACGAGCAGTACTTC. Residues: CASRDTSNSYEQYF.

V and J are TRBV28 and TRBJ2-4; D gene uncertain. Per the germline V gene, CDR1 is MDHEN and CDR2 is SYDVKM. This CDR3 region has 11 residues. The V end was cut by 8 bases, the J end by 6 bases, with 8 bases between. The CDR3 loop is CASFSGNIQYF. CDR3 sequence (DNA): TGTGCCAGCTTTTCCGGAAACATTCAGTACTTC.

The chain couples TRBV9 to TRBJ2-6; 7 bases line up with TRBD1. V lost 3 bases, J lost 0 bases, and 9 bases stayed unmatched. The CDR3 runs to 18 residues. Germline V gene lookup returns CDR1 SGDLS and CDR2 YYNGEE. CDR3 amino acids: CASSASGTAYSGANVLTF. CDR3 nucleotides: TGTGCCAGCAGCGCTTCCGGGACAGCGTACTCTGGGGCCAACGTCCTGACTTTC.

As for this clone: This may stem from a read error, because a much larger clone lies one nucleotide away. The J gene is TRBJ2-7, the V gene TRBV10-3; 7 nucleotides line up with TRBD2. This CDR3 is built from 16 residues. Germline CDR1 reads ENHRY; CDR2 reads SYGVKD. CDR3 residues: CAISESTAGSSYGQYF. The CDR3 region has the DNA TGTGCCATCAGTGAGTCGACAGCGGGGAGCTCCTACGGGCAGTACTTC.

The sample holds a few counts of this clone. The V call is TRBV13, the J call TRBJ2-7; D uncertain. Trimming removed 4 bases at V and 5 bases at J, with 9 bases between. The CDR3 is 12 residues long. The germline CDR1 and CDR2 sequences are PRHDT and FYEKMQ (reference sequence). The CDR3 DNA is TGTGCCAGCAGCTCGCAGAGGAACGAGCAGTACTTC. Its protein is CASSSQRNEQYF.

The J gene is TRBJ2-5, the V gene TRBV7-2, with 13 nucleotides matching TRBD2. CDR3 length equals 15 residues. V was clipped by 6 bases and J by 5 bases; unmatched bases: 6. Germline-derived CDR1 and CDR2 are SGHTA and FQGNSA. The CDR3 protein is CASRARLAGGETQYF. In DNA, the CDR3 is TGTGCCAGCAGAGCGAGACTAGCGGGAGGTGAGACCCAGTACTTC.

This clone showed up just a few times. This chain uses TRBV5-4 with TRBJ2-7, with 10 bases aligning to TRBD2. Germline CDR1 SGHNT, CDR2 YYREEE (reference sequence). V was pared by 4 bases and J by 3 bases, with 7 bases of the junction left unmatched. CDR3 length: 15 amino acids. The CDR3 sequence: CASSPGLAEIYEQYF. The CDR3 nucleotides read TGTGCCAGCAGCCCCGGACTAGCGGAGATCTACGAGCAGTACTTC.

On this clone itself: At one end the junction does not follow the germline gene, possibly because of a read error. The chain uses TRBV11-3 and TRBJ1-1; D not resolved. This CDR3 region has 13 residues. CDR1 and CDR2 from the germline V gene are SGHNT and YENEEA. CDR3: CAGSEGRDTEAFF. CDR3 coding DNA: TGTGCCGGCAGCGAAGGACGCGACACTGAAGCTTTCTTT.

V usage is TRBV5-6 and J usage is TRBJ2-7; possible D gene TRBD2, 5 bases. Trimming cost V 4 bases and J 3 bases, with 14 bases left between them. Germline V gene sequence: CDR1 SGHDT, CDR2 YYEEEE. CDR3 length: 14 amino acids. CDR3 loop: CASSAGLGYYEQYF. In DNA form, the CDR3 reads TGTGCCAGCAGCGCTGGACTGGGATACTACGAGCAGTACTTC.

The chain carries TRBV23-1 and TRBJ1-3, with D maybe TRBD1 (6 bases). TRBV23-1 is filed as an ORF, its function uncertain. CDR3 length: 16 residues. Between the trimmed V and J ends, which lost 4 bases and 7 bases, there was a span of 20 bases. The DNA of the CDR3 is TGCGCCAGCAGTCCTCACCCAGGGGTTATACGGAACACCATATATTTT. Its translation is CASSPHPGVIRNTIYF.

V gene TRBV5-1 combines with J gene TRBJ2-7, with D uncertain. V was cut by 0 bases and J by 5 bases, with 15 bases left in between. Germline V gene lookup returns CDR1 SGHRS and CDR2 YFSETQ. The CDR3 extends over 15 amino acids. The CDR3 loop reads CASSLAIQLRHEQYF. Here the CDR3 DNA reads TGCGCCAGCAGCTTGGCCATTCAACTGCGCCACGAGCAGTACTTC.

To note about this clone: This likely came from a read error, as a far larger clone is one base away. The same CDR3 is also encoded by other DNA sequences in this sample. The chain is built from TRBV5-4 and TRBJ2-7, with TRBD1 as a possible D gene (5 bases). Germline lookup yields CDR1 SGHNT and CDR2 YYREEE (reference sequence). Trimming removed 0 bases at V and 1 base at J, with 5 bases between. This CDR3 is built from 13 residues. CDR3: CASSLGQSYEQYF. The CDR3 DNA sequence: TGTGCCAGCAGCTTGGGACAGTCCTACGAGCAGTACTTC. The full variable domain, its missing parts supplied by reference TRBV5-4 and TRBJ2-7, is ETGVTQSPTHLIKTRGQQVTLRCSSQSGHNTVSWYQQALGQGPQFIFQYYREEENGRGNFPPRFSGLQFPNYSSELNVNALELDDSALYLCASSLGQSYEQYFGPGTRLTVT.

In regard to this clone: A much larger clone lies a single base off, so this may be a read error. Other DNA sequences in this specimen translate into the identical CDR3. In DNA form, the CDR3 reads TGCGCCAGCAGCTCTCCCGGGACGGGGTCTCCTGGGGCCAACGTCCTGACTTTC. This gives the protein CASSSPGTGSPGANVLTF. The rearrangement joins TRBV5-1 to TRBJ2-6, with D tentatively TRBD1 or TRBD2 (5 bases each). The length of the CDR3 is 18 residues. Trimming pared 3 bases from V and 2 bases from J, leaving 18 bases between. Germline V gene sequence: CDR1 SGHRS, CDR2 YFSETQ.

Turning to this clone: A far larger clone differs by one base, so this is likely a read error. The rearrangement joins TRBV29-1 to TRBJ2-3, with 9 bases matching TRBD2. Germline CDR1 reads SQVTM; CDR2 reads ANQGSEA. V lost 5 bases, J lost 4 bases, and 7 bases stayed unmatched. The CDR3 runs to 14 residues. In nucleotides, the CDR3 is TGCAGCGTTCAAAATAGCGGGAGCTCAGATACGCAGTATTTT. Encoded protein: CSVQNSGSSDTQYF.

This rearrangement joins TRBV10-3 to TRBJ2-7; 13 bases align to TRBD2. Germline assignment: CDR1 ENHRY and CDR2 SYGVKD. This CDR3 has 14 amino acids. The junction had 1 base not matched to a gene; V was cut back by 6 bases and J by 2 bases. CDR3 sequence: CAIRGTSGAYEQYF. The DNA of the CDR3 is TGTGCCATCAGGGGGACTAGCGGGGCCTACGAGCAGTACTTC.

There are a few counts of this clone. The chain joins TRBV27 to TRBJ2-7, with no clear D. The germline V gene has CDR1 MNHEY and CDR2 SMNVEV (reference sequence). The CDR3 is 15 amino acids. The V end lost 0 bases, the J end lost 2 bases, and 11 bases lay between the germline ends. CDR3 sequence: CASSLSVGNPYEQYF. The CDR3 DNA follows: TGTGCCAGCAGTTTATCGGTAGGGAACCCCTACGAGCAGTACTTC.

This clone was counted only a few times. The V gene is TRBV9, the J gene TRBJ2-5; TRBD2 matches at 10 bases. The J segment lost 5 bases and the V segment lost 5 bases, leaving 9 bases of the junction unmatched. CDR3 length: 15 amino acids. CDR1 and CDR2 from the germline V gene are SGDLS and YYNGEE. This CDR3 is CASSVASGRTETQYF. For the CDR3, the DNA is TGTGCCAGCAGTGTCGCTAGCGGGAGAACGGAGACCCAGTACTTC.

The chain has TRBV2 and TRBJ2-5; maybe TRBD2 (6 bases). The end of the DNA is better explained by TRBJ2-7, so the J call may be wrong. The CDR3 is 15 residues long. Germline lookup yields CDR1 SNHLY and CDR2 FYNNEI. The DNA of the CDR3 is TGTGCCAGCAGGGACGGCTCCGGGAGCAGGTACGAGCAGTACTTC. Translation gives CASRDGSGSRYEQYF.

The chain uses TRBV5-8 and TRBJ2-7; 12 bases are a match to TRBD2. CDR3 length: 16 residues. The V gene end was trimmed by 4 bases and the J gene end by 6 bases; junction bases not matched to a gene: 11. CDR1 is SGHTS and CDR2 is YDEGEE in the germline V gene. CDR3 residues: CASSPNLAGGSPEQYF. DNA for the CDR3: TGTGCCAGCAGCCCTAACCTAGCGGGAGGGTCCCCCGAGCAGTACTTC.

This chain uses TRBV28 with TRBJ2-3; the D is unclear. The ends were cut back, 5 bases at V and 0 bases at J, with 21 bases in the middle. The length of the CDR3 is 18 residues. The germline V gene encodes CDR1 MDHEN and CDR2 SYDVKM. Written as DNA, the CDR3 is TGTGCCAGCAGTCTCTTGACTCATCCGGCTTATAGCACAGATACGCAGTATTTT. Protein: CASSLLTHPAYSTDTQYF. The variable domain in full, with the rest retrieved from reference TRBV28 and TRBJ2-3, is DVKVTQSSRYLVKRTGEKVFLECVQDMDHENMFWYRQDPGLGLRLIYFSYDVKMKEKGDIPEGYSVSREKKERFSLILESASTNQTSMYLCASSLLTHPAYSTDTQYFGPGTRLTVL.

A word on this clone: A single base is all that separates this from a far larger clone, so a read error is likely. This chain connects TRBV7-2 to TRBJ2-3; a weak D match, TRBD2 (6 bases). The V end was cut by 11 bases, the J end by 6 bases, with 18 bases between. Germline values: CDR1 SGHTA, CDR2 FQGNSA. The CDR3 has 13 amino acids. The CDR3 sequence: CACVLGGADTQYF. DNA for the CDR3: TGTGCCTGCGTCCTGGGGGGAGCCGATACGCAGTATTTT.